This T cell receptor (beta chain) was captured in a study of response to subunit inactivated influenza vaccine. This clonotype was observed many times. Its antigen is currently unknown. Whole-study results and caveats: The authors offered the suggestion that each seasonal influenza vaccination recruits few new T cells.

MiXCR was run by TCRdb on the RT-PCR reads, yielding one entry per CDR3 protein. The sample holds about 520,000 distinct CDR3 sequences, around 7.9% seen once. Germline V gene data show CDR1 as KGHSH and CDR2 as LQKENI. V lost 3 bases to trimming and J lost 2 bases; unmatched junction nucleotides: 1. The CDR3 extends over 13 amino acids. The gene calls are TRBV18 and TRBJ2-7; 7 nucleotides align to TRBD1. The TCR comes from a man aged 50 to 69 who received an inactivated influenza vaccine. The sample was PBMCs from blood, taken around 25 months after vaccination. CDR3 in amino acids: CASSPGTAYEQYF. The CDR3, as DNA: TGTGCCAGCTCACCCGGGACAGCCTACGAGCAGTACTTC.